Following are 6 T cell receptor beta chains from one sample sequenced in a study of shared clonotypes between healthy human individuals. Generated by immunoSEQ multiplex PCR, the TCRdb table keeps only in-frame clones and is missing some. The sample records a few million clones, just under 95% being singletons. Sequences were obtained from naive CD4+ T cells from PBMCs. Stated subset: CD45RA+ positively selected. The receptors were gathered from a man between 18 and 35 years old in good health. Some clones in this sample may be carry-over from other donors' samples.

The chain uses TRBV5-4 and TRBJ1-1, with TRBD1 as a possible D gene (6 bases). The CDR3 is 15 amino acids. CDR1 SGHNT and CDR2 YYREEE come from the germline V gene (reference sequence). Trimming took off 4 bases at V and 1 base at J, with 14 bases between the two ends. The CDR3 coding sequence is TGTGCCAGCAGCATCCCACAGGGTGAGAACACTGAAGCTTTCTTT. Translated: CASSIPQGENTEAFF.

The gene calls are TRBV25-1 and TRBJ2-1; D may be TRBD2 (7 bases). V was trimmed by 4 bases and J by 7 bases, leaving 14 bases between them. The CDR3 sequence is 14 residues long. Germline V gene data show CDR1 as MGHDK and CDR2 as SYGVNS. The CDR3 nucleotides read TGTGCCAGCAGTGTAAACAGGGAGGGTAATGAGCAGTTCTTC. It encodes CASSVNREGNEQFF.

The chain joins TRBV10-3 to TRBJ1-5; possibly TRBD1 for D (5 bases). The germline V gene encodes CDR1 ENHRY and CDR2 SYGVKD. The CDR3 totals 14 residues. Trimming cost V 8 bases and J 7 bases, with 18 bases left between them. The CDR3: CAIHPGPPGQPQHF. The CDR3 bases are TGTGCCATCCATCCGGGGCCCCCAGGGCAGCCCCAGCATTTT.

The rearrangement links TRBV11-2 to TRBJ2-7, with TRBD2 matching over 12 bases. This CDR3 has 15 residues. V gave up 5 bases and J gave up 6 bases; unmatched junction bases: 8. The germline V gene encodes CDR1 SGHAT and CDR2 FQNNGV. DNA for the CDR3: TGTGCCAGCAGCCTTCGACTAGCGGGAGTGAGCGAGCAGTACTTC. Its translation is CASSLRLAGVSEQYF.

The genes are TRBV5-6 and TRBJ2-1, with 9 nucleotides matching TRBD2. Trimming at V came to 2 bases and at J to 7 bases, leaving 4 bases not matched to a gene. CDR1 SGHDT and CDR2 YYEEEE come from the germline V gene. This CDR3 has 14 residues. CDR3 protein: CASSFVAGENEQFF. The CDR3 nucleotides are TGTGCCAGCAGCTTTGTAGCGGGAGAAAATGAGCAGTTCTTC.

About this clone: The same CDR3 also results from other DNA sequences found in this sample. The chain employs TRBV5-1 and TRBJ1-1, with D perhaps TRBD1 (5 bases). Trimming stripped 2 bases from V and 1 base from J, with 6 bases between. Germline V CDR1 and CDR2: SGHRS, YFSETQ. The CDR3 has 13 amino acids. The CDR3 DNA follows: TGCGCCAGCAGCTTACAGGAGAACACTGAAGCTTTCTTT. Translation: CASSLQENTEAFF. The variable domain in full, completed from reference TRBV5-1 and TRBJ1-1, reads KAGVTQTPRYLIKTRGQQVTLSCSPISGHRSVSWYQQTPGQGLQFLFEYFSETQRNKGNFPGRFSGRQFSNSRSEMNVSTLELGDSALYLCASSLQENTEAFFGQGTRLTVV.